This T cell receptor (beta chain) was observed in a study of regulatory T cells in long-lasting Graves disease. Construction of TCR beta libraries relied on iRepertoire HTBI primers and on Arm-PCR targeting CDR3 regions. TCRdb analysed the multiplex PCR reads with MiXCR anew, one entry per CDR3 protein. The sample comprises around 400,000 distinct CDR3 sequences, roughly 21% of which are singletons, and 13% to 15% rests with the top ten. This sample's time point: persistent/refractory GD, antithyroid drugs over 5 years with positive TRAb. With RNA extracted from PBMCs as input, the TCR library was made. Graves' disease diagnosis was established per American Thyroid Association guidelines. The table lists this clonotype with a count of one. A much larger clone differs from this one at a single base, so this may be a read error. V was clipped by 3 bases and J by 2 bases; unmatched bases: 6. CDR1 and CDR2 from the germline V gene are SGHRS and YFSETQ. The CDR3 has 16 residues.

The rearrangement uses TRBV5-1 and TRBJ2-7; 12 nucleotides agree with TRBD1. The sample here was peripheral blood mononuclear cells (PBMCs), taken when the disease was refractory, from a patient treated with antithyroid drugs. This TCR derives from a female donor with Graves disease. CDR3 sequence (DNA): TGCGCCAGCAGCTCGTGCCGGGACAGGGGGCCCTACGAGCAGTACTTC. As protein: CASSSCRDRGPYEQYF.